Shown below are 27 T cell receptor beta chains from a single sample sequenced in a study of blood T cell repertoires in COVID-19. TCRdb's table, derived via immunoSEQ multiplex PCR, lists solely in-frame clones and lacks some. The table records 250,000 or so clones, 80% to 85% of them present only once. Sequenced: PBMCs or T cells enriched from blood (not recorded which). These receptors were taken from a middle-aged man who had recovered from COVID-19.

The CDR3, as DNA: TGTGCCAGCAGCCCGGACAGGCGGCGGTACGAGCAGTACTTC. Its protein is CASSPDRRRYEQYF. The chain carries TRBV7-9 and TRBJ2-7, with 7 bases aligning to TRBD1. The CDR3 length is 14 residues. CDR1 is SEHNR, CDR2 FQNEAQ, per germline (reference sequence). The V segment lost 5 bases and the J segment 4 bases; nucleotides outside the gene matches: 8. The whole variable domain, filled in from reference TRBV7-9 and TRBJ2-7, reads DTGVSQNPRHKITKRGQNVTFRCDPISEHNRLYWYRQTLGQGPEFLTYFQNEAQLEKSRLLSDRFSAERPKGSFSTLEIQRTEQGDSAMYLCASSPDRRRYEQYFGPGTRLTVT.

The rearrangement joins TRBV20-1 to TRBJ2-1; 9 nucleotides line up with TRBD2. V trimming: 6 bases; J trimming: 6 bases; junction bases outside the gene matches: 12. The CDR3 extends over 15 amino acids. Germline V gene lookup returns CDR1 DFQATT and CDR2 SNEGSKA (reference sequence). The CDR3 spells CSASPGTSIGNEQFF. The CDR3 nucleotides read TGCAGTGCAAGTCCCGGGACTAGCATTGGCAATGAGCAGTTCTTC.

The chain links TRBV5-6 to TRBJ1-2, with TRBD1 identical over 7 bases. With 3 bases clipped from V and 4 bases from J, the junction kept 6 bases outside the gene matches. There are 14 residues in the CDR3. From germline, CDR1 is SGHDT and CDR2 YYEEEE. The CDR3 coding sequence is TGTGCCAGCAGCTCCAGGGGGGTACGCTATGGCTACACCTTC. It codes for CASSSRGVRYGYTF.

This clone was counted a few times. The CDR3 loop reads CASSYRDFYGYTF. CDR3 bases: TGTGCCAGCAGTTACCGGGACTTCTATGGCTACACCTTC. This chain joins TRBV5-4 and TRBJ1-2; TRBD1 might be the D (5 bases). Germline CDR1 is SGHNT and CDR2 is YYREEE (reference sequence). The V gene lost 5 bases and the J gene lost 4 bases, with 12 bases spanning the gap. This CDR3 region has 13 residues.

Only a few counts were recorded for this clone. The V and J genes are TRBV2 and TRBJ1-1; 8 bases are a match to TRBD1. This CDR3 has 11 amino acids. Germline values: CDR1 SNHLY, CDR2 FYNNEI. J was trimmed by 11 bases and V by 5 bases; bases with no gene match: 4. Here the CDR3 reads CASSPQGVAFF. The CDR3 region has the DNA TGTGCCAGCAGTCCACAGGGGGTGGCTTTCTTT. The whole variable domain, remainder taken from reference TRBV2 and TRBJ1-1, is EPEVTQTPSHQVTQMGQEVILRCVPISNHLYFYWYRQILGQKVEFLVSFYNNEISEKSEIFDDQFSVERPDGSNFTLKIRSTKLEDSAMYFCASSPQGVAFFGQGTRLTVV.

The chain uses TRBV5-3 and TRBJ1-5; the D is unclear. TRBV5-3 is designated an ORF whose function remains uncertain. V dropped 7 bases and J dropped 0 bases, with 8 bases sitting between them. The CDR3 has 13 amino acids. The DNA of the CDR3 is TGTGCCAGAGTATCCTATAGCAATCAGCCCCAGCATTTT. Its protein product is CARVSYSNQPQHF.

CDR3 amino acids: CASSLTAAQNTEAFF. CDR3 sequence (DNA): TGTGCCAGCAGCCTCACAGCCGCACAGAACACTGAAGCTTTCTTT. This rearrangement joins TRBV3-1 (or the pseudogene TRBV3-2) to TRBJ1-1; unclear D gene. This CDR3 contains 15 residues. Deletions cut 4 bases from V and 1 base from J, with 13 bases between. Germline CDR1 and CDR2: LGHDT and YNNKEL (reference sequence).

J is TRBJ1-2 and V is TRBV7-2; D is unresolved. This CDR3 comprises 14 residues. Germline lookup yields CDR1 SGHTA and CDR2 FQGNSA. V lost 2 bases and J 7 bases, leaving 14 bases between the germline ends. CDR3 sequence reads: CASSLNFARGGYTF. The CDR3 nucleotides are TGTGCCAGCAGCTTAAACTTCGCGCGCGGTGGCTACACCTTC.

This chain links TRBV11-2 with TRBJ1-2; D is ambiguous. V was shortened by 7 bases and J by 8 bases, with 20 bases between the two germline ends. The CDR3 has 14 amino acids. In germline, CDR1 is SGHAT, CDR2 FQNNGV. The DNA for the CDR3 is TGTGCCAGCACTACCAGCCGGGGTTCGGGCGGCTACACCTTC. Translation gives CASTTSRGSGGYTF.

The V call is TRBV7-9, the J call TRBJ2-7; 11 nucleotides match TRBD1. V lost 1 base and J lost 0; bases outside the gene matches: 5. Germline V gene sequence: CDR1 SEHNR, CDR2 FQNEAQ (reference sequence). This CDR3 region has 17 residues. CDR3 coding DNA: TGTGCCAGCAGCTTAGTAGTAGGGACAGGGGGCTCCTACGAGCAGTACTTC. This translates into CASSLVVGTGGSYEQYF.

CDR3 coding DNA: TGTGCCAGCAGCGGGATGACAGGTGTCTACTCCTACGAGCAGTACTTC. Encoded protein: CASSGMTGVYSYEQYF. V and J are TRBV3-1 (or the pseudogene TRBV3-2) and TRBJ2-7; possible D gene TRBD1, 6 bases. Trimming took off 5 bases at V and 0 bases at J, with 17 bases between the two ends. Per germline, CDR1 LGHDT and CDR2 YNNKEL (reference sequence). There are 16 residues in the CDR3.

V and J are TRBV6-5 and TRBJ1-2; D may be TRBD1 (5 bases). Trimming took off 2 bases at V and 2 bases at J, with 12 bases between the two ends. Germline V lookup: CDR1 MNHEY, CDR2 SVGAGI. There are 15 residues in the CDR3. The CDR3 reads CASSYATPGNYGYTF. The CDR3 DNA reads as TGTGCCAGCAGTTACGCCACGCCAGGGAACTATGGCTACACCTTC.

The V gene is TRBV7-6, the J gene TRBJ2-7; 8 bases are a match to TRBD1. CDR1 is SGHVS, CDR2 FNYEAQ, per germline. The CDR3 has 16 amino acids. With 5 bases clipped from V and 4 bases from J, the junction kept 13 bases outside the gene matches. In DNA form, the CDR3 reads TGTGCCAGCAGCCCTACCGCAAGGACAGGGTGGTACGAGCAGTACTTC. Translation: CASSPTARTGWYEQYF.

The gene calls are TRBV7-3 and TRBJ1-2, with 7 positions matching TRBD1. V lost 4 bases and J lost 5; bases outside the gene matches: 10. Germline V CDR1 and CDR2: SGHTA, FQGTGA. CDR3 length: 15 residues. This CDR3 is CASSSTPGTEYGYTF. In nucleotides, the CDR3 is TGTGCCAGCAGCTCTACCCCCGGGACAGAGTATGGCTACACCTTC.

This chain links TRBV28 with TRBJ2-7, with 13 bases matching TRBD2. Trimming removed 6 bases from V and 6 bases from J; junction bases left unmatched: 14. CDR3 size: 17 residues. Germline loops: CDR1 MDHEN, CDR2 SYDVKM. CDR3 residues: CASSTGDRRLAGGEQYF. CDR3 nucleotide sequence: TGTGCCAGCAGCACTGGTGATAGAAGACTAGCGGGAGGCGAGCAGTACTTC. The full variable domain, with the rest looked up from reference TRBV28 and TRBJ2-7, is DVKVTQSSRYLVKRTGEKVFLECVQDMDHENMFWYRQDPGLGLRLIYFSYDVKMKEKGDIPEGYSVSREKKERFSLILESASTNQTSMYLCASSTGDRRLAGGEQYFGPGTRLTVT.

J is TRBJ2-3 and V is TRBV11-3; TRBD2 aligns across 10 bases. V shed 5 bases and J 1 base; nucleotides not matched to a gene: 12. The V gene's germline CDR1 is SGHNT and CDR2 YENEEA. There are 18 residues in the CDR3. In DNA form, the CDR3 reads TGTGCCAGCAGCCAGGGGTTAGCGGGAGGAGGGGGCACAGATACGCAGTATTTT. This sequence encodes CASSQGLAGGGGTDTQYF.

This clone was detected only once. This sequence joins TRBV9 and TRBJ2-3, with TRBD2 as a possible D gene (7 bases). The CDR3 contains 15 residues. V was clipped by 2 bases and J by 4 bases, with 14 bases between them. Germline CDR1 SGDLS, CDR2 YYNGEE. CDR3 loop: CASSVGGGNPDTQYF. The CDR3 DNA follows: TGTGCCAGCAGCGTGGGAGGGGGGAACCCAGATACGCAGTATTTT.

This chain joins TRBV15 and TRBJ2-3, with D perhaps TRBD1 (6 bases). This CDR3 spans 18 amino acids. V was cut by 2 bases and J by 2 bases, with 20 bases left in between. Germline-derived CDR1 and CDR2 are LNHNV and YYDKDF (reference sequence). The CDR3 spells CATSRPAGRGAYTDTQYF. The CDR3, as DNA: TGTGCCACCAGCAGACCTGCAGGCAGGGGAGCTTACACAGATACGCAGTATTTT.

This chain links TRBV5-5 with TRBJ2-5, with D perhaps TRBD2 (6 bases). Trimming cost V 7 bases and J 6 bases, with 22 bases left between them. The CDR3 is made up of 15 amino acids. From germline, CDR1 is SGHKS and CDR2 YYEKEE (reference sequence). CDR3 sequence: CASERDVGGGKTQYF. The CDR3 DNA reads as TGTGCCAGCGAACGCGATGTAGGAGGCGGGAAGACCCAGTACTTC. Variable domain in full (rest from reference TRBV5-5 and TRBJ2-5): DAGVTQSPTHLIKTRGQQVTLRCSPISGHKSVSWYQQVLGQGPQFIFQYYEKEERGRGNFPDRFSARQFPNYSSELNVNALLLGDSALYLCASERDVGGGKTQYFGPGTRLLVL.

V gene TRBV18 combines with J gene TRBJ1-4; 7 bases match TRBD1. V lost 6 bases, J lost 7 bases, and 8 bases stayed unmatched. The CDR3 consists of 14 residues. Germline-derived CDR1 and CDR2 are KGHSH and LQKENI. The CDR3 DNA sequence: TGTGCCAGCTCCCACGACAGGGTCCGTGAAAAACTGTTTTTT. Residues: CASSHDRVREKLFF.

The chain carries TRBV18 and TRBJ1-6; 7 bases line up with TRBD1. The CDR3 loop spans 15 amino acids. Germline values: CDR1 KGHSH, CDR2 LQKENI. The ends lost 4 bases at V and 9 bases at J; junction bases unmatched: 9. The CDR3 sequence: CASSRGQSRISPLHF. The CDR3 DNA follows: TGTGCCAGCTCACGGGGACAGTCTAGGATTTCACCCCTCCACTTT.

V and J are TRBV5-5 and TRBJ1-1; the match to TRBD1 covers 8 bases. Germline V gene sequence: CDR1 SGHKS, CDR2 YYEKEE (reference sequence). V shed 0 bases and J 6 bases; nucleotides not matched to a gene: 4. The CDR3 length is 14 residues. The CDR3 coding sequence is TGTGCCAGCAGCTTGGATCAGGGGGCTGCTGAAGCTTTCTTT. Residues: CASSLDQGAAEAFF.

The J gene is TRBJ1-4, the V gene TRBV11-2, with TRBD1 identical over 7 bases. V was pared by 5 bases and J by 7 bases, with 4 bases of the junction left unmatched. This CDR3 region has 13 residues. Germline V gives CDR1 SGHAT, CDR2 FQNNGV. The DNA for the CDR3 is TGTGCCAGCAGCGCGGGACAGCCTGAAAAACTGTTTTTT. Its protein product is CASSAGQPEKLFF.

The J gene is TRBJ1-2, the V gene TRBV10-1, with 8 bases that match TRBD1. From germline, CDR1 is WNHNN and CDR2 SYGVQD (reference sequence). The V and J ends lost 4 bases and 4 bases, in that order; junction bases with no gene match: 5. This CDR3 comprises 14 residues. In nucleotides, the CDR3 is TGCGCCAGCAGTGCCGGACAGGGTGGCTATGGCTACACCTTC. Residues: CASSAGQGGYGYTF.

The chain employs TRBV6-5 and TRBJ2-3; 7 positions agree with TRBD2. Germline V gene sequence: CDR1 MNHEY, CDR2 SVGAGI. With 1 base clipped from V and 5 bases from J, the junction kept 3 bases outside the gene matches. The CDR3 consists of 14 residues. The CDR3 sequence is CASSYFGEGDTQYF. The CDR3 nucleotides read TGTGCCAGCAGTTACTTCGGGGAGGGAGATACGCAGTATTTT.

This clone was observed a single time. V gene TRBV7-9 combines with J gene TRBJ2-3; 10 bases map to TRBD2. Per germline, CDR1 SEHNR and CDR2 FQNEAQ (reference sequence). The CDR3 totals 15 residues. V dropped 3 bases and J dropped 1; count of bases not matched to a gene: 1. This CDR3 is CASSFGLAGTDTQYF. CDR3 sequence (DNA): TGTGCCAGCAGCTTCGGACTAGCGGGCACAGATACGCAGTATTTT.

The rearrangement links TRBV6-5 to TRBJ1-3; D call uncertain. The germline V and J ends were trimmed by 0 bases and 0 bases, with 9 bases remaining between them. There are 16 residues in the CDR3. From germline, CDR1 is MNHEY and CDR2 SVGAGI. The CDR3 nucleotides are TGTGCCAGCAGTTACTCAGTGAAGAGCTCTGGAAACACCATATATTTT. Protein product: CASSYSVKSSGNTIYF.